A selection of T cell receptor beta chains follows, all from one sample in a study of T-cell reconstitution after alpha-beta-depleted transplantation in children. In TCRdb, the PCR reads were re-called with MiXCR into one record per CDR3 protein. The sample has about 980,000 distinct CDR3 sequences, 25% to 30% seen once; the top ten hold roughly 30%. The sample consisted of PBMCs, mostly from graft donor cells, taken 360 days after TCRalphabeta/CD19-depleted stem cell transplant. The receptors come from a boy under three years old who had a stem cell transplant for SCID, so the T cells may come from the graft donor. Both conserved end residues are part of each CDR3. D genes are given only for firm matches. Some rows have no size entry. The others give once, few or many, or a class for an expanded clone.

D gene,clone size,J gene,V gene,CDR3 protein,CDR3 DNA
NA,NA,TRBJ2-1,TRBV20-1,CSARDHRGALNEQFF,TGCAGTGCTAGAGATCATCGGGGGGCGCTTAATGAGCAGTTCTTC
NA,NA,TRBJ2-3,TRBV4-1,CASSQGQRDTQYF,TGCGCCAGCAGCCAAGGGCAGAGGGATACGCAGTATTTT
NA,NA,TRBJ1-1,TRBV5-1,CASRLITGLSTEAFF,TGCGCCAGCAGGTTGATAACAGGGCTGTCCACTGAAGCTTTCTTT
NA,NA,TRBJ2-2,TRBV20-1,CSARWANTGELFF,TGCAGTGCCAGATGGGCGAACACCGGGGAGCTGTTTTTT
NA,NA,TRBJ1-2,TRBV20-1,CSARRAITGDRATPF,TGCAGTGCTAGAAGAGCTATAACAGGAGATCGGGCTACACCTTTC
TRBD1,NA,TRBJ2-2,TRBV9,CASSPQGASTGELFF,TGTGCCAGCAGTCCCCAGGGGGCTAGCACCGGGGAGCTGTTTTTT
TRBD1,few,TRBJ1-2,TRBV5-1,CASSPAGTGNGYTF,TGCGCCAGCAGTCCAGCCGGGACAGGGAATGGCTACACCTTC
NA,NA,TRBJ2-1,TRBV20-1,CSAVPNLRYNEQFF,TGCAGTGCCGTCCCCAATCTTAGGTACAATGAGCAGTTCTTC
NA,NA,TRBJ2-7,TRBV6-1,CASRAKGSEYF,TGTGCCAGCAGGGCCAAGGGGTCGGAGTACTTC
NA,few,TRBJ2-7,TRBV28,CASSLLLGGDEQYF,TGTGCCAGCAGTTTATTACTCGGGGGAGACGAGCAGTACTTC
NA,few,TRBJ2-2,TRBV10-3,CALRGPTGELFF,TGTGCCTTAAGAGGACCCACCGGGGAGCTGTTTTTT
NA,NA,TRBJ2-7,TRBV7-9,CASSPGGDSPYEQYF,TGTGCCAGCAGCCCAGGGGGGGACAGCCCCTACGAGCAGTACTTC
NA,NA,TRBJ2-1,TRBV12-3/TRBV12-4,CASRPRQAAYNEQFF,TGTGCCAGCAGACCTCGACAGGCCGCCTACAATGAGCAGTTCTTC
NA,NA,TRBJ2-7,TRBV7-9,CASSKGVVAGAHEQYF,TGTGCCAGCAGCAAAGGGGTGGTGGCGGGGGCCCACGAGCAGTACTTC
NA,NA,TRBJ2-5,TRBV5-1,CASSWAYSQETQYF,TGCGCCAGCAGCTGGGCGTACTCCCAAGAGACCCAGTACTTC
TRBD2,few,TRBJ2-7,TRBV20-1,CSARDRAGGPREQYF,TGCAGTGCTAGAGATAGGGCGGGGGGGCCGCGCGAGCAGTACTTC
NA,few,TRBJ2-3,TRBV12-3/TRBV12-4,CASSPPPGRDTSNTQYF,TGTGCCAGCAGCCCCCCCCCGGGACGGGACACGTCGAATACGCAGTATTTT